One sample yielded the 20 T cell receptor beta chains listed below, sequenced in a study of TIL therapy for anti-PD-1-resistant metastatic lung cancer. Time point in this sample: pre-treatment sample, taken before nivolumab and TIL therapy. The immunoSEQ assay was v3. Libraries were prepared by immunoSEQ multiplex PCR; TCRdb keeps only in-frame clonotypes and omits some of them. The sample includes around 21,000 clones, about 70% seen only once; the top ten take roughly 1.8%. This material consisted of blood, taken at baseline. These receptors were collected from a person aged 25 to 79 with non-small cell lung cancer.

This chain joins TRBV6-5 and TRBJ2-1; 9 bases fit TRBD2. The CDR3 sequence is 15 residues long. Germline CDR1 MNHEY, CDR2 SVGAGI. V lost 5 bases, J lost 4 bases, and 6 bases stayed unmatched. The CDR3 DNA sequence: TGTGCCAGCAGTCAGTGGCTAGCGGGGTACAATGAGCAGTTCTTC. Encoded protein: CASSQWLAGYNEQFF.

The V gene is TRBV21-1, the J gene TRBJ2-7. TRBV21-1 is classified as a pseudogene. This CDR3 has 8 residues. The CDR3 bases are TGTGCCGGACACGAGCAGTACGTC. It translates to CAGHEQYV.

This clone came up a few times. This chain links TRBV7-2 with TRBJ1-3; unclear D gene. Germline V gene sequence: CDR1 SGHTA, CDR2 FQGNSA. V lost 1 base and J lost 0, with 7 bases in between. The CDR3 runs to 15 residues. CDR3 in amino acids: CASSLVVLSGNTIYF. The CDR3 DNA reads TGTGCCAGCAGCTTAGTGGTCCTCTCTGGAAACACCATATATTTT.

The rearrangement joins TRBV3-1 (or the pseudogene TRBV3-2) to TRBJ1-2; TRBD1 matches 7 bases. V was pared by 0 bases and J by 4 bases, with 8 bases of the junction left unmatched. CDR3 size: 16 residues. Germline CDR1 and CDR2: LGHDT and YNNKEL (reference sequence). In DNA, the CDR3 is TGTGCCAGCAGCCAAGAACGAGACAGGGCCGTCTATGGCTACACCTTC. Translation: CASSQERDRAVYGYTF.

The chain combines TRBV4-3 with TRBJ1-1, with D unclear. The CDR3 contains 15 residues. Trimming pared 0 bases from V and 4 bases from J, leaving 12 bases between. CDR1 is LGHNA, CDR2 YSLEER, per germline. The CDR3 region is CASSQDQRRSTEAFF. The CDR3 bases are TGCGCCAGCAGCCAAGATCAGCGGCGGAGCACTGAAGCTTTCTTT.

This clone has just one count. V is TRBV5-4 and J is TRBJ1-1; D remains unclear. The CDR3 extends over 15 amino acids. The V end was cut by 0 bases, the J end by 0 bases, with 9 bases between. Germline V gene sequence: CDR1 SGHNT, CDR2 YYREEE (reference sequence). This chain's CDR3 is CASSLASGMNTEAFF. CDR3 in DNA: TGTGCCAGCAGCTTGGCTTCAGGCATGAACACTGAAGCTTTCTTT.

In this sample, this clone turned up once. This chain links TRBV5-8 with TRBJ2-7; D may be TRBD1 or TRBD2 (5 bases each). Germline values: CDR1 SGHTS, CDR2 YDEGEE. V was trimmed by 6 bases and J by 3 bases, leaving 19 bases between them. CDR3 size: 15 residues. CDR3 DNA sequence: TGTGCCAGCATTCCGAGCCGGGACGGAGGCTACGAGCAGTACGTC. As protein: CASIPSRDGGYEQYV.

This clone was recorded a few times. CDR3 residues: CASSEQGAANSPLHF. The CDR3 nucleotides read TGTGCCAGCAGTGAGCAGGGGGCTGCAAATTCACCCCTCCACTTT. The genes are TRBV2 and TRBJ1-6, with 8 bases that match TRBD1. The J segment lost 7 bases and the V segment lost 3 bases, leaving 5 bases of the junction unmatched. This CDR3 comprises 15 residues. The V gene's germline CDR1 is SNHLY and CDR2 FYNNEI.

The chain combines TRBV6-5 with TRBJ2-3, with 11 nucleotides matching TRBD2. The V segment lost 6 bases and the J segment 2 bases; nucleotides outside the gene matches: 4. Germline V gene lookup returns CDR1 MNHEY and CDR2 SVGAGI. The CDR3 sequence is 15 residues long. CDR3: CASSMTSGVTDTQYF. For the CDR3, the DNA is TGTGCCAGCAGCATGACTAGCGGGGTCACAGATACGCAGTATTTT.

The V and J genes are TRBV24-1 and TRBJ2-5; D gene unclear. Between the trimmed V and J ends, which lost 1 base and 4 bases, there was a span of 0 bases. CDR3 size: 11 residues. The germline V gene has CDR1 KGHDR and CDR2 SFDVKD. The CDR3 nucleotides are TGTGCCACCAGTGATTTAGAGACCCAGTACTTC. Amino acids: CATSDLETQYF.

The chain couples TRBV6-2 or TRBV6-3 to TRBJ2-7; D uncertain. Germline V lookup: CDR1 MNHEY, CDR2 SVGEGT. V lost 5 bases to trimming and J lost 4 bases, with 12 bases between them. The CDR3 spans 13 residues. The CDR3 DNA follows: TGTGCCAGCAGTGCCGGACCGATTTACGAGCAGTACGTC. It is translated as CASSAGPIYEQYV.

V and J are TRBV9 and TRBJ1-3; a possible D gene is TRBD1 (5 bases). Trimming shortened V by 3 bases and J by 2 bases, and 21 bases separated the two germline ends. CDR3 length equals 18 residues. The V gene's germline CDR1 is SGDLS and CDR2 YYNGEE. CDR3 residues: CASSASGAGPGAGNTIYF. The CDR3 coding sequence is TGTGCCAGCAGCGCCAGCGGAGCAGGGCCTGGGGCTGGAAACACCATATATTTT.

There are a few counts of this clone. The chain links TRBV19 to TRBJ1-5, with a weak D call TRBD1 (5 bases). Germline CDR1 reads LNHDA; CDR2 reads SQIVND (reference sequence). The length of the CDR3 is 15 residues. V lost 3 bases to trimming and J lost 1 base, with 10 bases between them. CDR3 sequence reads: CASSILAGSNQPQHF. CDR3 coding DNA: TGTGCCAGTAGTATTCTGGCAGGGAGCAATCAGCCCCAGCATTTT.

The chain recombines TRBV29-1 with TRBJ2-1, with 7 bases matching TRBD2. This CDR3 has 12 residues. V lost 4 bases to trimming and J lost 5 bases; unmatched junction nucleotides: 2. From germline, CDR1 is SQVTM and CDR2 ANQGSEA. CDR3 loop: CSVASGNNEQFF. In DNA, the CDR3 is TGCAGCGTTGCGAGCGGGAACAATGAGCAGTTCTTC.

This rearrangement joins TRBV5-1 to TRBJ2-3; D might be TRBD1 or TRBD2, each matching 5 bases. CDR3 length: 15 residues. Looked up from germline, CDR1 is SGHRS and CDR2 is YFSETQ. Trimming removed 4 bases from V and 1 base from J, with 13 bases in between. CDR3 DNA: TGCGCCAGCAGCATAGGGACGGTAGGCACAGATACGCAGTATTTT. Its protein is CASSIGTVGTDTQYF.

This clone was seen a few times. V is TRBV4-1 and J is TRBJ1-2; 7 bases align to TRBD1. The CDR3 is made up of 14 amino acids. Germline V CDR1 and CDR2: MGHRA, YSYEKL. J lost 3 bases, V lost 0 bases, and 1 base had no gene match. CDR3 amino acids: CASSQDQGDYGYTF. The CDR3 DNA is TGCGCCAGCAGCCAAGATCAGGGGGACTATGGCTACACCTTC.

In its sample, this clone was seen once. V usage is TRBV29-1 and J usage is TRBJ1-5, with 9 bases identical to TRBD1. This CDR3 is 18 amino acids long. J lost 4 bases, V lost 7 bases, and 20 bases had no gene match. The germline V gene has CDR1 SQVTM and CDR2 ANQGSEA. The CDR3 DNA reads TGCAGCGCCAAGCCCGGGACAGGGCAACATTTCGGGAATCAGCCCCAGCATTTT. This sequence encodes CSAKPGTGQHFGNQPQHF.

The gene calls are TRBV25-1 and TRBJ2-3; TRBD1 aligns across 7 bases. CDR1 MGHDK and CDR2 SYGVNS come from the germline V gene. This CDR3 has 15 amino acids. The V and J ends lost 4 bases and 5 bases, in that order; junction bases with no gene match: 9. CDR3 residues: CASSALRGQRDTQYF. The DNA of the CDR3 is TGTGCCAGCAGTGCACTGAGGGGACAGCGAGATACGCAGTATTTT.

This clone was seen a few times. The rearrangement uses TRBV6-1 and TRBJ2-7, with D maybe TRBD1 (6 bases). Trimming removed 2 bases from V and 3 bases from J, with 11 bases in between. CDR3 length: 14 amino acids. In germline, CDR1 is MNHNS, CDR2 SASEGT. The CDR3 sequence: CASSEYGGRYEQYF. The CDR3 coding sequence is TGTGCCAGCAGTGAATATGGGGGCCGCTACGAGCAGTACTTC.

V is TRBV19 and J is TRBJ1-5; D remains unclear. Germline assignment: CDR1 LNHDA and CDR2 SQIVND (reference sequence). V was pared by 2 bases and J by 3 bases, with 11 bases between. The CDR3 has 15 amino acids. DNA of the CDR3: TGTGCCAGTAGTATATCCCAGGCGGACAATCAGCCCCAGCATTTT. It codes for CASSISQADNQPQHF.